A single sample is the source of the 6 T cell receptor beta chains below, sequenced in a study of Graves' ophthalmopathy and Graves' hyperthyroidism. Amplification targeted the TCR beta CDR3 regions, with RNA transcripts as the source material. Investigators did first-round RT-PCR with HTBI primers, then second-round multiplex PCR. In TCRdb, the multiplex PCR reads were re-called with MiXCR into one record per CDR3 protein. Of 350,000 to 400,000 distinct CDR3 sequences listed, about 16% are singletons. The sequenced sample consisted of peripheral blood. The source is a young woman with Graves' ophthalmopathy.

The sample holds many counts of this clonotype. The chain carries TRBV11-1 and TRBJ1-6; 12 nucleotides match TRBD1. This CDR3 comprises 19 residues. Germline V gives CDR1 SGHAT, CDR2 FQDESV (reference sequence). Unmatched junction bases numbered 6, after V lost 2 bases and J lost 1 base. This CDR3 reads CASSLTGTGGISYNSPLHF. CDR3 sequence (DNA): TGTGCCAGCAGCTTAACCGGGACAGGGGGCATTTCCTATAATTCACCCCTCCACTTT.

V is TRBV28 and J is TRBJ2-7; 7 positions match TRBD1. In germline, CDR1 is MDHEN, CDR2 SYDVKM. After removal of 2 bases from V and 4 bases from J, the junction contained 5 bases not matched to a gene. This CDR3 spans 14 amino acids. The CDR3 bases are TGTGCCAGCAGTTTAGTAGGGACAGAGTACGAGCAGTACTTC. Amino acid sequence: CASSLVGTEYEQYF.

Many counts were recorded for this clonotype. The chain links TRBV11-2 to TRBJ2-5; D call uncertain. CDR1 SGHAT and CDR2 FQNNGV come from the germline V gene. V was cut by 4 bases and J by 5 bases, with 17 bases left in between. The CDR3 is made up of 15 amino acids. CDR3 in amino acids: CASSSGQSNLETQYF. The DNA of the CDR3 is TGTGCCAGCAGCTCGGGTCAGTCAAATCTGGAGACCCAGTACTTC.

This clonotype showed up many times. The rearrangement uses TRBV7-9 and TRBJ1-1; D not certain. Germline lookup yields CDR1 SEHNR and CDR2 FQNEAQ (reference sequence). The V and J ends lost 6 bases and 2 bases respectively, with 10 bases between them. CDR3 length: 13 residues. CDR3 in amino acids: CASSSKANTEAFF. As DNA, the CDR3 is TGTGCCAGCAGTTCCAAGGCTAACACTGAAGCTTTCTTT.

This clonotype was counted at least ten times. The chain recombines TRBV12-3 or TRBV12-4 with TRBJ1-3; 7 nucleotides match TRBD1. The CDR3 sequence is 15 residues long. J gave up 7 bases and V 5 bases, and 11 bases lay outside the gene matches. CDR3 DNA sequence: TGTGCCAGCAGTCCAGGGGGGGGAATCCTGAACACCATATATTTT. Translation gives CASSPGGGILNTIYF.

This clonotype was detected ten times or more. V usage is TRBV6-5 and J usage is TRBJ1-2; 8 positions agree with TRBD1. The CDR3 runs to 12 residues. Per germline, CDR1 MNHEY and CDR2 SVGAGI. With 8 bases clipped from V and 8 bases from J, the junction kept 7 bases outside the gene matches. The CDR3 loop is CASSGQGGGYTF. The CDR3 bases are TGTGCCAGCTCCGGACAGGGAGGGGGCTACACCTTC.